The TCR beta chain under discussion was sequenced for a study of T cell responses to AZD1222 COVID-19 vaccine. Findings of the study overall: The repertoires were collected only after the peak T cell response.

This clone was detected only once. Its antigen is currently unknown. Clones were sequenced by immunoSEQ multiplex PCR, and TCRdb holds only the in-frame ones, with some missing. The table includes more than 140,000 clones, around 88% detected once. V shed 0 bases, J shed 7 bases, and the junction held 8 bases outside the gene matches. Germline lookup yields CDR1 SGHNT and CDR2 YYREEE (reference sequence). The CDR3 is 16 amino acids. Source: peripheral blood, taken on day 0 of MenACWY control vaccination. The J gene is TRBJ2-1, the V gene TRBV5-4; 9 positions match TRBD1. This sequence originates from an adult in good health. CDR3 sequence: CASSLAPGTGQNEQFF. The DNA for the CDR3 is TGTGCCAGCAGCTTGGCCCCCGGGACAGGGCAAAATGAGCAGTTCTTC.